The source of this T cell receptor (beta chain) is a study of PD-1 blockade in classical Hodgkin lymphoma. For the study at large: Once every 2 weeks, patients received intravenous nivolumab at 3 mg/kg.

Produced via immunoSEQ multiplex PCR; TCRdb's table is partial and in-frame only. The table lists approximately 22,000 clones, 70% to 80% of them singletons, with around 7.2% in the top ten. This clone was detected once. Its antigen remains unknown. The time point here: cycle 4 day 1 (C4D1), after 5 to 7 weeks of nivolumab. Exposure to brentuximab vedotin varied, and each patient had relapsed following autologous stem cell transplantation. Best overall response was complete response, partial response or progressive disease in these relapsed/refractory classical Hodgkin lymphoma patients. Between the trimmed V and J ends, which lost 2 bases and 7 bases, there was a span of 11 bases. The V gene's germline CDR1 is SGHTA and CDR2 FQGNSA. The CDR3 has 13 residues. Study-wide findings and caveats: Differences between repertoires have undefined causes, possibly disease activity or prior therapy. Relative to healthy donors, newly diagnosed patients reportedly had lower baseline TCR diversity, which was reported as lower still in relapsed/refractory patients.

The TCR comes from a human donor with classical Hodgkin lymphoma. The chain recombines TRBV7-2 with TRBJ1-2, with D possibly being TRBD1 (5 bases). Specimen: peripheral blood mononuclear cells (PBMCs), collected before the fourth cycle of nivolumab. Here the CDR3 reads CASSLSGQGGYTF. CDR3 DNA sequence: TGTGCCAGCAGCTTATCTGGGCAGGGTGGCTACACCTTC.